Each of the 20 T cell receptor beta chains below was sequenced from the same sample in a study of blood T cell repertoires in COVID-19. The protocol was immunoSEQ multiplex PCR, while the TCRdb copy is restricted to in-frame clones and leaves out a portion. The table records a few hundred thousand clones, 80% to 90% of them present only once. The sample taken for sequencing was PBMCs or T cells enriched from blood (not recorded which). The receptors here all came from a young man in a cohort exposed to, infected with or recovered from COVID-19 (not recorded which).

This chain links TRBV7-9 with TRBJ2-7; D gene uncertain. The CDR3 is 14 amino acids. In germline, CDR1 is SEHNR, CDR2 FQNEAQ (reference sequence). The V gene lost 2 bases and the J gene lost 5 bases, with 13 bases spanning the gap. CDR3 protein: CASSLLKLTDEQYF. As DNA, the CDR3 is TGTGCCAGCAGCTTATTGAAACTTACCGACGAGCAGTACTTC.

V usage is TRBV6-5 and J usage is TRBJ2-1; D might be TRBD2 (6 bases). The germline V and J ends were trimmed by 6 bases and 9 bases, with 15 bases remaining between them. Germline V lookup: CDR1 MNHEY, CDR2 SVGAGI. The CDR3 consists of 13 residues. CDR3 in amino acids: CASSRSAGSEQFF. CDR3 coding DNA: TGTGCCAGCAGCCGATCCGCGGGAAGTGAGCAGTTCTTC.

This sequence joins TRBV20-1 and TRBJ2-7; the D is unclear. V lost 3 bases to trimming and J lost 4 bases, with 13 bases between them. CDR1 is DFQATT, CDR2 SNEGSKA, per germline (reference sequence). The CDR3 runs 13 residues. The CDR3 loop reads CSASSIDGYEQYF. The CDR3 DNA reads as TGCAGTGCTAGTAGCATCGACGGGTACGAGCAGTACTTC.

This clone has more than one count but fewer than ten. The V gene is TRBV24-1, the J gene TRBJ1-5, with 9 bases lining up with TRBD1. The CDR3 totals 17 residues. Germline V lookup: CDR1 KGHDR, CDR2 SFDVKD. Trimming took 3 bases from V and 3 from J; bases not matched to a gene: 8. The CDR3 nucleotides are TGTGCCACCAGTGATCGGATAGGGACAGGGAACAATCAGCCCCAGCATTTT. Protein product: CATSDRIGTGNNQPQHF.

This chain links TRBV3-1 (or the pseudogene TRBV3-2) with TRBJ2-1, with TRBD1 identical over 7 bases. The germline gives CDR1 LGHDT, CDR2 YNNKEL (reference sequence). The CDR3 runs to 13 residues. The junction had 3 bases not matched to a gene; V was cut back by 5 bases and J by 5 bases. The CDR3 nucleotides are TGTGCCAGCAGCTGGGACAGTAACAATGAGCAGTTCTTC. Translated, it gives CASSWDSNNEQFF.

The rearrangement uses TRBV28 and TRBJ2-7; D gene unclear. Trimming took off 6 bases at V and 1 base at J, with 10 bases between the two ends. This CDR3 contains 13 residues. The V gene's germline CDR1 is MDHEN and CDR2 SYDVKM. For the CDR3, the DNA is TGTGCCAGCAGCACCGACATATCCTACGAGCAGTACTTC. Translating gives CASSTDISYEQYF.

The genes are TRBV15 and TRBJ2-3, with 11 bases aligning to TRBD2. This CDR3 is built from 18 residues. Germline V gives CDR1 LNHNV, CDR2 YYDKDF (reference sequence). Trimming removed 3 bases from V and 2 bases from J; junction bases left unmatched: 10. The CDR3, as DNA: TGTGCCACCAGCAGCGTTCAGACTAGCGGGGTACCCACAGATACGCAGTATTTT. Amino acid sequence: CATSSVQTSGVPTDTQYF. Using reference TRBV15 and TRBJ2-3 for the parts outside the CDR3, the full variable domain is DAMVIQNPRYQVTQFGKPVTLSCSQTLNHNVMYWYQQKSSQAPKLLFHYYDKDFNNEADTPDNFQSRRPNTSFCFLDIRSPGLGDTAMYLCATSSVQTSGVPTDTQYFGPGTRLTVL.

The chain has TRBV7-9 and TRBJ2-1, with D tentatively TRBD1 (6 bases). The CDR3 runs to 15 residues. V gave up 1 base and J gave up 9 bases, with 16 bases separating them. CDR1 and CDR2 (germline): SEHNR, FQNEAQ (reference sequence). This CDR3 reads CASSLEGQGLVEQFF. CDR3 bases: TGTGCCAGCAGCTTAGAAGGCCAGGGGTTGGTTGAGCAGTTCTTC.

The sample holds a few counts of this clone. This chain joins TRBV28 and TRBJ1-2; D remains ambiguous. Germline loops: CDR1 MDHEN, CDR2 SYDVKM. The V end was cut by 1 base, the J end by 2 bases, with 14 bases between. The CDR3 consists of 16 residues. This CDR3 reads CASSLFRQPGNYGYTF. CDR3 in DNA: TGTGCCAGCAGTTTATTTCGACAACCCGGCAACTATGGCTACACCTTC.

The V and J genes are TRBV19 and TRBJ1-4; 7 bases map to TRBD1. V dropped 7 bases and J dropped 4; count of bases not matched to a gene: 6. The CDR3 sequence is 14 residues long. Germline V gene lookup returns CDR1 LNHDA and CDR2 SQIVND (reference sequence). CDR3 nucleotide sequence: TGTGCCAGTAACCCCCCAGGGGGTAATGAAAAACTGTTTTTT. Translation gives CASNPPGGNEKLFF.

This clone was recorded once. This chain joins TRBV25-1 and TRBJ2-5; 12 nucleotides line up with TRBD1. From germline, CDR1 is MGHDK and CDR2 SYGVNS. The CDR3 sequence is 15 residues long. After removal of 4 bases from V and 5 bases from J, the junction contained 5 bases not matched to a gene. The CDR3 DNA is TGTGCCAGCAGTGCGGGACAGGGGGCGTGGGAGACCCAGTACTTC. Amino acids: CASSAGQGAWETQYF.

This chain uses TRBV28 with TRBJ1-3; no reliable D call. V was trimmed by 3 bases and J by 4 bases, leaving 16 bases between them. CDR1 MDHEN and CDR2 SYDVKM come from the germline V gene. The CDR3 spans 16 residues. The CDR3 DNA sequence: TGTGCCAGCAGTTTTCTAAGTGGCGGCGCAGGAAACACCATATATTTT. As protein: CASSFLSGGAGNTIYF.

This clone was observed once. This rearrangement joins TRBV7-2 to TRBJ2-5; D might be TRBD2 (5 bases). CDR3 size: 14 residues. Germline V lookup: CDR1 SGHTA, CDR2 FQGNSA. Trimming took off 5 bases at V and 4 bases at J, with 14 bases between the two ends. The DNA of the CDR3 is TGTGCCAGCAGCCCGCCTGGACTCATAGAGACCCAGTACTTC. Translated: CASSPPGLIETQYF.

V and J are TRBV14 and TRBJ1-2; the D gene is possibly TRBD1 (6 bases). This CDR3 is built from 16 residues. V gave up 2 bases and J gave up 1 base, with 14 bases separating them. From germline, CDR1 is SGHDN and CDR2 FVKESK. The CDR3 DNA is TGTGCCAGCAGCCAACTGTTCAGGGGCCTTAACTATGGCTACACCTTC. Translated, it gives CASSQLFRGLNYGYTF.

The chain links TRBV7-2 to TRBJ2-3, with 9 bases identical to TRBD2. The CDR3 length is 14 residues. With V trimmed by 6 bases and J by 1 base, 2 bases remained unmatched. Germline V CDR1 and CDR2: SGHTA, FQGNSA. As DNA, the CDR3 is TGTGCCAGCAGTATAGCGGGGGGCACAGATACGCAGTATTTT. Translated: CASSIAGGTDTQYF.

V and J are TRBV11-2 and TRBJ1-1; D is undetermined. CDR3 length equals 14 residues. Germline lookup yields CDR1 SGHAT and CDR2 FQNNGV. Trimming removed 1 base from V and 1 base from J, with 7 bases in between. In DNA form, the CDR3 reads TGTGCCAGCAGCTTAGGGGCCACGAACACTGAAGCTTTCTTT. Amino acids: CASSLGATNTEAFF.

The chain links TRBV12-5 to TRBJ2-5; 7 positions match TRBD1. With V trimmed by 4 bases and J by 5 bases, 13 bases remained unmatched. This CDR3 spans 16 amino acids. The germline V gene encodes CDR1 LGHNT and CDR2 FRNRAP. CDR3 DNA: TGTGCTAGTGGTTCCGACTCCCCGACAGGGCGGGAGACCCAGTACTTC. This encodes CASGSDSPTGRETQYF.

The genes are TRBV6-5 and TRBJ2-7; 10 bases agree with TRBD1. CDR1 is MNHEY, CDR2 SVGAGI, per germline. V gave up 9 bases and J gave up 4 bases; unmatched junction bases: 6. The CDR3 sequence is 13 residues long. DNA for the CDR3: TGTGCCAGTCAAAGGACAGGGGGGTACGAGCAGTACTTC. Translated, it gives CASQRTGGYEQYF.

In its sample, this clone was seen a few times. The chain has TRBV27 and TRBJ2-7; TRBD2 is a possible D gene (5 bases). The CDR3 contains 13 residues. CDR1 MNHEY and CDR2 SMNVEV come from the germline V gene (reference sequence). Trimming removed 3 bases at V and 6 bases at J, with 12 bases between. CDR3 sequence (DNA): TGTGCCAGCAGTTTGCGGGCTTATCGCGAGCAGTACTTC. It specifies CASSLRAYREQYF.

V is TRBV4-2 and J is TRBJ2-1; 10 nucleotides line up with TRBD2. The CDR3 length is 16 residues. The ends lost 0 bases at V and 5 bases at J; junction bases unmatched: 4. The germline gives CDR1 LGHNA, CDR2 YNFKEQ. The CDR3 protein is CASSQELLAGDNEQFF. DNA for the CDR3: TGTGCCAGCAGCCAAGAACTCCTAGCGGGAGACAATGAGCAGTTCTTC.